Listed here are 15 T cell receptor beta chains from one sample, sequenced in a study of blood T cells in healthy people across ages. Through a sample-barcoded 5' primer and a J-beta primer mix, a second PCR was run for 7 to 11 cycles. TCRdb analysed the 5' RACE reads with MiXCR anew, one entry per CDR3 protein. The repertoire holds 1.5 million to 2 million distinct CDR3 sequences, with around 50% as singletons. The sample was blood. Receptors originate from a woman aged 40 to 50 in good health.

This clonotype turned up a few times. This chain links TRBV12-3 or TRBV12-4 with TRBJ2-4, with 13 bases lining up with TRBD2. V lost 5 bases to trimming and J lost 6 bases; unmatched junction nucleotides: 4. The CDR3 is 15 amino acids. This chain's CDR3 is CASSTRTSGGNIQYF. The CDR3 DNA reads TGTGCCAGCAGTACCCGGACTAGCGGGGGAAACATTCAGTACTTC.

In its sample, this clonotype was seen a few times. The chain carries TRBV20-1 and TRBJ1-6; D is possibly TRBD1 (5 bases). Per germline, CDR1 DFQATT and CDR2 SNEGSKA (reference sequence). The CDR3 is 12 amino acids. With 0 bases removed from V and 9 bases from J, the gap between germline ends came to 6 bases. The CDR3 region is CSAREGVSPLHF. CDR3 nucleotide sequence: TGCAGTGCTAGAGAAGGGGTTTCACCCCTCCACTTT.

This clonotype showed up just a few times. The chain uses TRBV11-2 and TRBJ2-3, with 10 bases matching TRBD1. The CDR3 runs to 15 residues. V lost 5 bases to trimming and J lost 2 bases; unmatched junction nucleotides: 4. Germline V lookup: CDR1 SGHAT, CDR2 FQNNGV. The CDR3 protein is CASSRTGGATDTQYF. The CDR3 nucleotides are TGTGCCAGCAGCCGGACAGGGGGGGCCACAGATACGCAGTATTTT.

This rearrangement joins TRBV7-2 to TRBJ2-3; 8 nucleotides line up with TRBD2. V lost 5 bases, J lost 0 bases, and 13 bases stayed unmatched. There are 18 residues in the CDR3. Germline CDR1 is SGHTA and CDR2 is FQGNSA. Written as DNA, the CDR3 is TGTGCCAGCAGCATCGGGGGGGTAAGGGGTGCTAGCACAGATACGCAGTATTTT. Its translation is CASSIGGVRGASTDTQYF.

This clonotype was observed a handful of times. The J gene is TRBJ1-1, the V gene TRBV20-1, with 7 bases aligning to TRBD1. V gave up 6 bases and J gave up 0 bases; unmatched junction bases: 7. The length of the CDR3 is 14 residues. Germline V gene sequence: CDR1 DFQATT, CDR2 SNEGSKA (reference sequence). This CDR3 reads CSAVQGSLNTEAFF. The DNA of the CDR3 is TGCAGTGCCGTACAGGGGTCTTTGAACACTGAAGCTTTCTTT.

This clonotype was counted a few times. The chain is built from TRBV7-2 and TRBJ1-4; possibly TRBD1 for D (5 bases). CDR3 length: 13 amino acids. CDR1 and CDR2 from the germline V gene are SGHTA and FQGNSA. The ends were cut back, 2 bases at V and 10 bases at J, with 11 bases in the middle. CDR3 protein: CASSLPSGGKLFF. CDR3 in DNA: TGTGCCAGCAGCTTACCGTCGGGGGGAAAACTGTTTTTT.

V and J are TRBV12-3 or TRBV12-4 and TRBJ2-4; weak D call: TRBD1 (6 bases). V gave up 3 bases and J gave up 2 bases, with 8 bases separating them. This CDR3 has 14 residues. As DNA, the CDR3 is TGTGCCAGCAGTTTCAGGGGCCCCAAAAACATTCAGTACTTC. Translation gives CASSFRGPKNIQYF.

The table lists this clonotype with a few counts. The V gene is TRBV28, the J gene TRBJ2-5; D not resolved. V was trimmed by 3 bases and J by 5 bases, leaving 7 bases between them. CDR1 MDHEN and CDR2 SYDVKM come from the germline V gene. CDR3 length equals 12 residues. In DNA form, the CDR3 reads TGTGCCAGCAGTTTTTCCTGGGAGACCCAGTACTTC. This gives the protein CASSFSWETQYF.

J is TRBJ2-5 and V is TRBV7-9; D gene uncertain. The CDR3 spans 14 residues. The germline CDR1 and CDR2 sequences are SEHNR and FQNEAQ (reference sequence). Trimming left V 1 base short and J 9 bases short, with 15 bases between. CDR3: CASSLEWAGRAQYF. Here the CDR3 DNA reads TGTGCCAGCAGCTTAGAATGGGCAGGAAGGGCCCAGTACTTC.

The V call is TRBV5-4, the J call TRBJ2-5; D not resolved. Deletions cut 4 bases from V and 7 bases from J, with 26 bases between. Looked up from germline, CDR1 is SGHNT and CDR2 is YYREEE (reference sequence). This CDR3 spans 17 amino acids. CDR3 sequence: CASSPPGSALGKATQYF. The CDR3 region has the DNA TGTGCCAGCAGCCCTCCCGGCAGCGCGTTAGGAAAGGCGACCCAGTACTTC.

V gene TRBV20-1 combines with J gene TRBJ2-7; D perhaps matches TRBD2 (5 bases). Deletions cut 0 bases from V and 0 bases from J, with 18 bases between. The CDR3 sequence is 17 residues long. CDR1 is DFQATT, CDR2 SNEGSKA, per germline (reference sequence). The chain's CDR3 is CSARDIGFGEPSYEQYF. CDR3 sequence (DNA): TGCAGTGCTAGAGATATTGGCTTCGGGGAGCCCTCCTACGAGCAGTACTTC.

The sample holds a few counts of this clonotype. The junction departs from germline at one end; a sequencing error may be responsible. CDR3: CASSRVAGAAYNEQFF. In DNA, the CDR3 is TGTGCTAGCAGCCGGGTAGCGGGGGCCGCCTACAATGAGCAGTTCTTC. V usage is TRBV7-7 and J usage is TRBJ2-1; TRBD2 agrees at 9 bases. The CDR3 extends over 16 amino acids. The germline gives CDR1 SSHAT, CDR2 FNYEAQ (reference sequence).

This clonotype was observed a handful of times. The rearrangement uses TRBV10-3 and TRBJ1-5, with 7 bases that match TRBD1. Germline V gives CDR1 ENHRY, CDR2 SYGVKD. The V gene end was trimmed by 8 bases and the J gene end by 4 bases; junction bases not matched to a gene: 5. This CDR3 region has 13 residues. CDR3 amino acids: CAISGQRNQPQHF. CDR3 nucleotides: TGTGCCATCTCGGGACAGAGGAATCAGCCCCAGCATTTT.

This clonotype has a handful of counts. The V gene is TRBV20-1, the J gene TRBJ2-4; 7 bases match TRBD2. J lost 1 base, V lost 8 bases, and 5 bases had no gene match. The CDR3 sequence is 13 residues long. The germline V gene encodes CDR1 DFQATT and CDR2 SNEGSKA (reference sequence). The CDR3 protein is CSQAGPAKNIQYF. Here the CDR3 DNA reads TGCAGTCAAGCGGGACCCGCCAAAAACATTCAGTACTTC.

The chain couples TRBV12-5 to TRBJ2-1, with TRBD2 matching 14 bases. The CDR3 is 17 amino acids. CDR1 LGHNT and CDR2 FRNRAP come from the germline V gene. J was trimmed by 0 bases and V by 5 bases; bases with no gene match: 3. In nucleotides, the CDR3 is TGTGCTAGTGGTCCCGGGACTAGCGGGAGCTCCTACAATGAGCAGTTCTTC. This gives the protein CASGPGTSGSSYNEQFF.